These T cell receptor beta chains were read from a single sample in a study of shared clonotypes between healthy human individuals. Some clones are missing from TCRdb's copy, which holds only in-frame ones; the method was immunoSEQ multiplex PCR. The repertoire has about 590,000 clones, around 95% of them found once; the top ten carry about 0.11%. Sequences were obtained from naive CD8+ T cells sorted from blood. The origin of the receptors is a woman in her twenties or thirties in good health. Both conserved end residues are part of each CDR3. A D gene is named only where the DNA matches it firmly. Clone size is stated in some rows and not others, as once, few, many or a class when expanded.

cdr3_length: 16; v_call: TRBV4-1; j_call: TRBJ2-1; clone_size: NA; d_call: TRBD2; cdr3_aa: CASSQGLAGGVDEQFF; cdr3_nt: TGCGCCAGCAGCCAGGGCCTAGCGGGAGGCGTGGATGAGCAGTTCTTC
cdr3_length: 14; v_call: TRBV27; j_call: TRBJ1-2; clone_size: few; d_call: NA; cdr3_aa: CASSRVGTSYGYTF; cdr3_nt: TGTGCCAGCAGTCGGGTAGGGACCTCCTATGGCTACACCTTC
cdr3_length: 15; v_call: TRBV2; j_call: TRBJ2-1; clone_size: NA; d_call: NA; cdr3_aa: CARSHERSSYNEQFF; cdr3_nt: TGTGCCAGATCCCACGAGCGGAGCTCCTACAATGAGCAGTTCTTC
cdr3_length: 14; v_call: TRBV2; j_call: TRBJ1-1; clone_size: NA; d_call: NA; cdr3_aa: CASSDWGVNTEAFF; cdr3_nt: TGTGCCAGCAGTGACTGGGGGGTTAACACTGAAGCTTTCTTT
cdr3_length: 15; v_call: TRBV6-1; j_call: TRBJ1-5; clone_size: NA; d_call: NA; cdr3_aa: CASSDEWEARQPQHF; cdr3_nt: TGTGCCAGCAGTGATGAATGGGAGGCACGTCAGCCCCAGCATTTT
cdr3_length: 14; v_call: TRBV28; j_call: TRBJ2-7; clone_size: NA; d_call: NA; cdr3_aa: CASSSRGGSYEQYF; cdr3_nt: TGTGCCAGCAGTTCCCGCGGCGGGTCCTACGAGCAGTACTTC
cdr3_length: 15; v_call: TRBV7-8; j_call: TRBJ1-1; clone_size: NA; d_call: NA; cdr3_aa: CASSSRFGDNTEAFF; cdr3_nt: TGTGCCAGCAGCTCACGTTTCGGTGATAACACTGAAGCTTTCTTT
cdr3_length: 13; v_call: TRBV27; j_call: TRBJ2-2; clone_size: NA; d_call: NA; cdr3_aa: CASSQGGPGELFF; cdr3_nt: TGTGCCAGCAGTCAGGGGGGTCCCGGGGAGCTGTTTTTT
cdr3_length: 13; v_call: TRBV27; j_call: TRBJ1-2; clone_size: NA; d_call: NA; cdr3_aa: CASSPHGTYGYTF; cdr3_nt: TGTGCCAGCAGTCCACACGGGACCTATGGCTACACCTTC
cdr3_length: 14; v_call: TRBV7-2; j_call: TRBJ2-3; clone_size: NA; d_call: NA; cdr3_aa: CASGSLEGTDTQYF; cdr3_nt: TGTGCCAGCGGGAGCCTGGAAGGCACAGATACGCAGTATTTT
cdr3_length: 14; v_call: TRBV2; j_call: TRBJ2-7; clone_size: NA; d_call: TRBD2; cdr3_aa: CASSERTSTSEQYF; cdr3_nt: TGTGCCAGCAGTGAAAGGACTAGCACCTCCGAGCAGTACTTC
cdr3_length: 14; v_call: TRBV27; j_call: TRBJ2-7; clone_size: once; d_call: TRBD1; cdr3_aa: CASRPDREDYEQYF; cdr3_nt: TGTGCCAGCAGACCGGACAGGGAGGACTACGAGCAGTACTTC
cdr3_length: 15; v_call: TRBV6-1; j_call: TRBJ2-7; clone_size: NA; d_call: NA; cdr3_aa: CASKEGRQASYEQYF; cdr3_nt: TGTGCCAGCAAAGAAGGCCGTCAGGCCTCCTACGAGCAGTACTTC
cdr3_length: 13; v_call: TRBV27; j_call: TRBJ2-5; clone_size: NA; d_call: NA; cdr3_aa: CASSLRRGETQYF; cdr3_nt: TGTGCCAGCAGTCTAAGGAGGGGGGAGACCCAGTACTTC
cdr3_length: 15; v_call: TRBV5-4; j_call: TRBJ2-1; clone_size: NA; d_call: NA; cdr3_aa: CASSFRGGSYNEQFF; cdr3_nt: TGTGCCAGCAGCTTTCGTGGTGGTTCCTACAATGAGCAGTTCTTC
cdr3_length: 15; v_call: TRBV7-2; j_call: TRBJ2-7; clone_size: once; d_call: NA; cdr3_aa: CASSLEAGVTYEQYF; cdr3_nt: TGTGCCAGCAGCTTGGAGGCAGGGGTGACATACGAGCAGTACTTC
cdr3_length: 15; v_call: TRBV27; j_call: TRBJ2-1; clone_size: NA; d_call: NA; cdr3_aa: CASSPRGPVYNEQFF; cdr3_nt: TGTGCCAGCAGCCCGCGGGGCCCTGTCTACAATGAGCAGTTCTTC
cdr3_length: 16; v_call: TRBV10-3; j_call: TRBJ2-3; clone_size: NA; d_call: TRBD2; cdr3_aa: CAISESEREGTDTQYF; cdr3_nt: TGTGCCATCAGTGAGTCGGAGCGGGAGGGGACAGATACGCAGTATTTT
cdr3_length: 13; v_call: TRBV6-6; j_call: TRBJ2-7; clone_size: NA; d_call: NA; cdr3_aa: CASSSLSVDEQYF; cdr3_nt: TGTGCCAGCAGTTCACTCTCGGTGGACGAGCAGTACTTC
cdr3_length: 15; v_call: TRBV2; j_call: TRBJ2-7; clone_size: NA; d_call: TRBD1; cdr3_aa: CASRSGTGAVHEQYF; cdr3_nt: TGTGCCAGCAGGTCCGGGACAGGGGCGGTCCACGAGCAGTACTTC
cdr3_length: 15; v_call: TRBV5-1; j_call: TRBJ2-7; clone_size: NA; d_call: TRBD2; cdr3_aa: CASQTSGESSYEQYF; cdr3_nt: TGCGCCAGTCAGACTAGCGGGGAGAGCTCCTACGAGCAGTACTTC
cdr3_length: 14; v_call: TRBV2; j_call: TRBJ2-1; clone_size: once; d_call: TRBD1; cdr3_aa: CASSGDRGYNEQFF; cdr3_nt: TGTGCCAGCAGTGGGGACAGGGGGTACAATGAGCAGTTCTTC
cdr3_length: 14; v_call: TRBV2; j_call: TRBJ2-3; clone_size: NA; d_call: TRBD2; cdr3_aa: CATELGGSTDTQYF; cdr3_nt: TGTGCCACCGAATTGGGGGGGAGCACAGATACGCAGTATTTT
cdr3_length: 13; v_call: TRBV7-8; j_call: TRBJ2-3; clone_size: NA; d_call: NA; cdr3_aa: CASSSDLLDTQYF; cdr3_nt: TGTGCCAGCAGCTCCGATCTACTTGATACGCAGTATTTT
cdr3_length: 11; v_call: TRBV28; j_call: TRBJ2-1; clone_size: NA; d_call: NA; cdr3_aa: CASSFSLEQFF; cdr3_nt: TGTGCCAGCAGTTTCTCGCTGGAGCAGTTCTTC
cdr3_length: 18; v_call: TRBV27; j_call: TRBJ1-1; clone_size: NA; d_call: TRBD1; cdr3_aa: CASSLYVGGMTMNTEAFF; cdr3_nt: TGTGCCAGCAGTTTATATGTAGGGGGCATGACCATGAACACTGAAGCTTTCTTT
cdr3_length: 15; v_call: TRBV19; j_call: TRBJ1-1; clone_size: NA; d_call: NA; cdr3_aa: CASSSWTRMNTEAFF; cdr3_nt: TGTGCCAGTAGTTCTTGGACAAGAATGAACACTGAAGCTTTCTTT
cdr3_length: 14; v_call: TRBV19; j_call: TRBJ2-7; clone_size: NA; d_call: NA; cdr3_aa: CASSIGGRGYEQYF; cdr3_nt: TGTGCCAGTAGTATCGGTGGCAGGGGCTACGAGCAGTACTTC
cdr3_length: 17; v_call: TRBV4-1; j_call: TRBJ2-1; clone_size: NA; d_call: NA; cdr3_aa: CASSQTIRSSPYNEQFF; cdr3_nt: TGCGCCAGCAGCCAGACAATTAGGTCTTCGCCCTACAATGAGCAGTTCTTC
cdr3_length: 15; v_call: TRBV27; j_call: TRBJ2-1; clone_size: NA; d_call: NA; cdr3_aa: CASSARFPTGNEQFF; cdr3_nt: TGTGCCAGCAGCGCCCGGTTCCCCACGGGTAATGAGCAGTTCTTC
cdr3_length: 13; v_call: TRBV5-6; j_call: TRBJ2-7; clone_size: NA; d_call: NA; cdr3_aa: CASSMGGSYEQYF; cdr3_nt: TGTGCCAGCAGTATGGGGGGTTCCTACGAGCAGTACTTC
cdr3_length: 11; v_call: TRBV28; j_call: TRBJ2-7; clone_size: NA; d_call: NA; cdr3_aa: CASSLGGEQYF; cdr3_nt: TGTGCCAGCAGTTTGGGGGGCGAGCAGTACTTC
cdr3_length: 16; v_call: TRBV19; j_call: TRBJ1-5; clone_size: NA; d_call: NA; cdr3_aa: CASSMSQGSGNQPQHF; cdr3_nt: TGTGCCAGTAGTATGTCACAGGGATCGGGCAATCAGCCCCAGCATTTT
cdr3_length: 16; v_call: TRBV2; j_call: TRBJ2-1; clone_size: few; d_call: TRBD2; cdr3_aa: CASTQEAGGHDNEQFF; cdr3_nt: TGTGCCAGCACCCAGGAAGCGGGAGGCCATGACAATGAGCAGTTCTTC
cdr3_length: 16; v_call: TRBV19; j_call: TRBJ2-1; clone_size: NA; d_call: TRBD2; cdr3_aa: CASSVLAGVSYNEQFF; cdr3_nt: TGTGCCAGTAGTGTACTAGCGGGAGTTTCCTACAATGAGCAGTTCTTC
cdr3_length: 16; v_call: TRBV28; j_call: TRBJ2-7; clone_size: NA; d_call: NA; cdr3_aa: CASSLSTRTGNYEQYF; cdr3_nt: TGTGCCAGCAGTTTATCTACCCGTACAGGGAACTACGAGCAGTACTTC
cdr3_length: 21; v_call: TRBV19; j_call: TRBJ2-4; clone_size: NA; d_call: TRBD2; cdr3_aa: CASSIDLGLAGGLRAKNIQYF; cdr3_nt: TGTGCCAGTAGTATAGATCTTGGGCTAGCGGGAGGGTTGAGGGCCAAAAACATTCAGTACTTC
cdr3_length: 16; v_call: TRBV6-5; j_call: TRBJ2-1; clone_size: NA; d_call: NA; cdr3_aa: CASSYSRGSSYNEQFF; cdr3_nt: TGTGCCAGCAGTTACTCGCGGGGAAGCTCCTACAATGAGCAGTTCTTC
cdr3_length: 13; v_call: TRBV30; j_call: TRBJ2-2; clone_size: NA; d_call: NA; cdr3_aa: CAWSVLSVGELFF; cdr3_nt: TGTGCCTGGAGTGTACTTTCCGTCGGGGAGCTGTTTTTT
cdr3_length: 15; v_call: TRBV27; j_call: TRBJ2-1; clone_size: NA; d_call: NA; cdr3_aa: CASSLGSETGNEQFF; cdr3_nt: TGTGCCAGCAGTTTGGGCTCCGAAACTGGCAATGAGCAGTTCTTC
cdr3_length: 16; v_call: TRBV13; j_call: TRBJ2-1; clone_size: NA; d_call: NA; cdr3_aa: CASKIYRESSYNEQFF; cdr3_nt: TGTGCCAGCAAAATATACAGGGAGAGCTCCTACAATGAGCAGTTCTTC
cdr3_length: 16; v_call: TRBV5-6; j_call: TRBJ2-5; clone_size: NA; d_call: TRBD1; cdr3_aa: CASSLFPGQGEETQYF; cdr3_nt: TGTGCCAGCAGCCTATTCCCGGGACAGGGAGAAGAGACCCAGTACTTC
cdr3_length: 11; v_call: TRBV6-1; j_call: TRBJ2-7; clone_size: NA; d_call: NA; cdr3_aa: CASSESGPDTF; cdr3_nt: TGTGCCAGCAGTGAATCGGGACCAGACACCTTC
cdr3_length: 15; v_call: TRBV7-2; j_call: TRBJ2-6; clone_size: NA; d_call: NA; cdr3_aa: CASSLRNGGANVLTF; cdr3_nt: TGTGCCAGCAGCTTAAGAAACGGGGGGGCCAACGTCCTGACTTTC
cdr3_length: 14; v_call: TRBV27; j_call: TRBJ1-5; clone_size: NA; d_call: NA; cdr3_aa: CASSLLSGNQPQHF; cdr3_nt: TGTGCCAGCAGTTTATTATCAGGAAACCAGCCCCAGCATTTT
cdr3_length: 15; v_call: TRBV7-9; j_call: TRBJ2-3; clone_size: NA; d_call: NA; cdr3_aa: CASRAGGTSTDTQYF; cdr3_nt: TGTGCCAGCAGGGCCGGTGGGACTAGCACAGATACGCAGTATTTT
cdr3_length: 15; v_call: TRBV11-1; j_call: TRBJ2-1; clone_size: NA; d_call: TRBD2; cdr3_aa: CASSPRGGTYNEQFF; cdr3_nt: TGTGCCAGCAGCCCCCGCGGGGGGACCTACAATGAGCAGTTCTTC
cdr3_length: 16; v_call: TRBV2; j_call: TRBJ2-2; clone_size: NA; d_call: TRBD2; cdr3_aa: CASSEPYAGVSGELFF; cdr3_nt: TGTGCCAGCAGTGAACCTTACGCGGGAGTCTCCGGGGAGCTGTTTTTT
cdr3_length: 15; v_call: TRBV19; j_call: TRBJ1-5; clone_size: few; d_call: NA; cdr3_aa: CASRYWEQGNQPQHF; cdr3_nt: TGTGCCAGTAGATACTGGGAGCAAGGCAATCAGCCCCAGCATTTT
cdr3_length: 15; v_call: TRBV11-2; j_call: TRBJ2-1; clone_size: NA; d_call: NA; cdr3_aa: CASSPDFPGGDEQFF; cdr3_nt: TGTGCCAGCAGCCCCGATTTTCCCGGGGGCGATGAGCAGTTCTTC
cdr3_length: 14; v_call: TRBV18; j_call: TRBJ2-5; clone_size: NA; d_call: NA; cdr3_aa: CASSPYDSQETQYF; cdr3_nt: TGTGCCAGCTCACCCTATGACAGCCAAGAGACCCAGTACTTC
cdr3_length: 13; v_call: TRBV28; j_call: TRBJ2-5; clone_size: NA; d_call: NA; cdr3_aa: CASNGADQETQYF; cdr3_nt: TGTGCCAGCAACGGGGCAGACCAAGAGACCCAGTACTTC
cdr3_length: 19; v_call: TRBV21-1; j_call: TRBJ1-3; clone_size: NA; d_call: NA; cdr3_aa: CASSNHLSTEGSSGNTIYF; cdr3_nt: TGTGCCAGCAGCAACCACCTAAGCACCGAGGGTAGCTCTGGAAACACCATATATTTT
cdr3_length: 15; v_call: TRBV7-9; j_call: TRBJ1-3; clone_size: NA; d_call: TRBD1; cdr3_aa: CASSPQGAGGNTIYF; cdr3_nt: TGTGCCAGCAGCCCTCAGGGGGCAGGTGGAAACACCATATATTTT
cdr3_length: 15; v_call: TRBV19; j_call: TRBJ2-7; clone_size: NA; d_call: NA; cdr3_aa: CATQVSDSASYEQYF; cdr3_nt: TGTGCCACCCAAGTTTCCGACAGTGCCTCCTACGAGCAGTACTTC
cdr3_length: 16; v_call: TRBV6-5; j_call: TRBJ2-1; clone_size: NA; d_call: TRBD2; cdr3_aa: CASSYSESSGRLEQFF; cdr3_nt: TGTGCCAGCAGTTACTCGGAATCTAGCGGGAGGCTTGAGCAGTTCTTC
cdr3_length: 16; v_call: TRBV6-5; j_call: TRBJ1-2; clone_size: NA; d_call: NA; cdr3_aa: CASSYSITGLPVGYTF; cdr3_nt: TGTGCCAGCAGTTACTCTATTACGGGGCTCCCAGTTGGCTACACCTTC